One T cell receptor (beta chain) is described in this entry. Its target is unknown. PCR was performed a second time for roughly 7 to 12 cycles using a sample-barcoded 5' primer and a J-beta primer mix. Each CDR3 protein gets one entry after TCRdb re-called the 5' RACE reads with MiXCR. The sample records about 1.5 million distinct CDR3 sequences, 42% being singletons. This sample is drawn from a study of blood T cells in healthy people across ages. Study-level findings and limits: Both higher diversity and more naive CD4+ cells marked long-lived donors when set against aged donors.

CDR3 length: 15 residues. Germline CDR1 and CDR2: MNHEY and SVGEGT. V lost 0 bases, J lost 5 bases, and 11 bases lay in between. The genes are TRBV6-2 or TRBV6-3 and TRBJ1-5; no clear D. The clonotype comes from a young woman in good health. Sequenced sample: blood. The CDR3 sequence is CASSYSRTGHQPQHF. CDR3 nucleotides: TGTGCCAGCAGTTACTCGAGGACCGGACATCAGCCCCAGCATTTT.